One and the same sample provided the 23 T cell receptor beta chains below, sequenced in a study of T cell clones after liver transplantation. Some clones are missing from TCRdb's copy, which holds only in-frame ones; the method was immunoSEQ multiplex PCR. The sample consists of 99,000 or so clones, approximately 78% of them appearing once. Sequencing used CD4+ T cells from blood, obtained before liver transplant. All receptors come from a human donor who received a liver transplant.

Worth noting for this clone: The same CDR3 is also encoded by other DNA sequences in this sample. The genes are TRBV18 and TRBJ1-4; D gene unclear. This CDR3 spans 15 amino acids. CDR1 and CDR2 from the germline V gene are KGHSH and LQKENI. Trimming took off 4 bases at V and 0 bases at J, with 9 bases between the two ends. CDR3 protein: CASSLNSATNEKLFF. The CDR3 nucleotides read TGTGCCAGCTCACTGAACTCTGCAACTAATGAAAAACTGTTTTTT.

The chain has TRBV4-2 and TRBJ2-5, with TRBD2 matching 8 bases. V was clipped by 4 bases and J by 6 bases; unmatched bases: 13. Germline V lookup: CDR1 LGHNA, CDR2 YNFKEQ. The CDR3 is 16 residues long. Here the CDR3 reads CASSPVGGAELKTQYF. DNA of the CDR3: TGTGCCAGCAGCCCCGTCGGGGGGGCAGAGTTGAAGACCCAGTACTTC.

V and J are TRBV7-2 and TRBJ2-5; D unclear. With 5 bases removed from V and 4 bases from J, the gap between germline ends came to 17 bases. The CDR3 extends over 15 amino acids. Germline assignment: CDR1 SGHTA and CDR2 FQGNSA. CDR3 nucleotides: TGTGCCAGCAGCATGCAGGCCGCGGACGTAGAGACCCAGTACTTC. The encoded protein is CASSMQAADVETQYF.

The count of this clone is one. V usage is TRBV19 and J usage is TRBJ2-7; 7 bases are shared with TRBD1. The germline gives CDR1 LNHDA, CDR2 SQIVND (reference sequence). The CDR3 has 16 amino acids. V shed 9 bases and J 0 bases; nucleotides not matched to a gene: 14. DNA for the CDR3: TGTGCCAGCCGCAAAGGGGGCTTCGTGAGCTCCTACGAGCAGTACTTC. Its protein is CASRKGGFVSSYEQYF.

The rearrangement links TRBV19 to TRBJ2-1, with D tentatively TRBD1 or TRBD2 (5 bases each). Trimming removed 6 bases from V and 6 bases from J, with 18 bases in between. The CDR3 extends over 15 amino acids. Per germline, CDR1 LNHDA and CDR2 SQIVND (reference sequence). The CDR3 DNA reads TGTGCCAGTAGCCTCAACGGGGACGGTACCAATGAGCAGTTCTTC. This translates into CASSLNGDGTNEQFF.

The chain combines TRBV18 with TRBJ1-4; D remains unclear. V was clipped by 5 bases and J by 8 bases, with 15 bases between them. Per germline, CDR1 KGHSH and CDR2 LQKENI. This CDR3 spans 14 amino acids. The CDR3 loop reads CASSSWTLREKLFF. CDR3 DNA sequence: TGTGCCAGCTCATCCTGGACTTTGCGGGAAAAACTGTTTTTT.

V and J are TRBV7-3 and TRBJ1-6; D is unresolved. The CDR3 runs 14 residues. The germline V and J ends were trimmed by 1 base and 8 bases, with 9 bases remaining between them. Germline values: CDR1 SGHTA, CDR2 FQGTGA. CDR3 in amino acids: CASSLSPGDSPLHF. The DNA for the CDR3 is TGTGCCAGCAGCTTAAGCCCCGGGGATTCACCCCTCCACTTT.

The rearrangement uses TRBV30 and TRBJ2-1; weak D call: TRBD2 (5 bases). The ends were cut back, 2 bases at V and 5 bases at J, with 16 bases in the middle. The CDR3 contains 15 residues. From germline, CDR1 is GTSNPN and CDR2 SVGIG (reference sequence). Written as DNA, the CDR3 is TGTGCCTGGAGTCAAAACAGAGCGGTCCACAATGAGCAGTTCTTC. As protein: CAWSQNRAVHNEQFF.

This clone was observed a few times. V is TRBV25-1 and J is TRBJ1-2, with a tentative D call TRBD1 (5 bases). CDR1 and CDR2 (germline): MGHDK, SYGVNS. This CDR3 has 12 amino acids. Trimming took 7 bases from V and 7 from J, leaving 13 bases between them. CDR3 nucleotide sequence: TGTGCCAGCACCGTGGGGCAGGGTGGCTACACCTTC. It is translated as CASTVGQGGYTF.

This clone was picked up a small number of times. This sequence joins TRBV14 and TRBJ2-3, with D unclear. V lost 0 bases and J 4 bases, leaving 14 bases between the germline ends. CDR1 and CDR2 (germline): SGHDN, FVKESK. The CDR3 spans 16 residues. The CDR3: CASSQDPPGPADTQYF. The CDR3 DNA reads as TGTGCCAGCAGCCAAGATCCGCCAGGTCCCGCAGATACGCAGTATTTT.

This chain uses TRBV11-2 with TRBJ2-6; weak D call: TRBD2 (5 bases). Germline lookup yields CDR1 SGHAT and CDR2 FQNNGV. V lost 5 bases and J 2 bases, leaving 7 bases between the germline ends. The CDR3 has 14 residues. CDR3 in amino acids: CASSMRAGANVLTF. The CDR3 DNA sequence: TGTGCCAGCAGCATGAGGGCTGGGGCCAACGTCCTGACTTTC.

The CDR3 region is CASSLGGTSKETQYF. Written as DNA, the CDR3 is TGTGCCAGCAGCTTAGGAGGGACTAGCAAGGAGACCCAGTACTTC. The chain couples TRBV7-2 to TRBJ2-5, with TRBD2 identical over 9 bases. CDR3 length equals 15 residues. Germline CDR1 reads SGHTA; CDR2 reads FQGNSA. The ends lost 1 base at V and 5 bases at J; junction bases unmatched: 5.

This clone was seen only once. The V and J genes are TRBV6-6 and TRBJ2-7; 7 positions agree with TRBD1. This CDR3 has 13 residues. V shed 5 bases, J shed 4 bases, and the junction held 5 bases outside the gene matches. CDR1 MNHNY and CDR2 SVGAGI come from the germline V gene (reference sequence). CDR3 protein: CASSRDRDYEQYF. CDR3 DNA sequence: TGTGCCAGCAGTCGGGACAGAGATTACGAGCAGTACTTC.

This rearrangement joins TRBV4-1 to TRBJ1-2; possible D gene TRBD1, 5 bases. Trimming pared 5 bases from V and 7 bases from J, leaving 29 bases between. Germline lookup yields CDR1 MGHRA and CDR2 YSYEKL. This CDR3 is 18 amino acids long. CDR3: CASSLAATVQSGLSGYTF. CDR3 DNA sequence: TGCGCCAGCAGCTTAGCCGCGACAGTCCAAAGCGGCCTGAGTGGCTACACCTTC.

The chain is built from TRBV7-9 and TRBJ2-7; 10 bases agree with TRBD1. Germline CDR1 and CDR2: SEHNR and FQNEAQ (reference sequence). The J segment lost 6 bases and the V segment lost 5 bases, leaving 7 bases of the junction unmatched. This CDR3 comprises 14 residues. CDR3 sequence reads: CASSTRQGAAEQYF. DNA for the CDR3: TGTGCCAGCAGCACACGACAGGGGGCGGCCGAGCAGTACTTC.

The chain links TRBV9 to TRBJ2-4; D ambiguous. The CDR3 has 14 residues. The ends were cut back, 0 bases at V and 7 bases at J, with 11 bases in the middle. Germline CDR1 and CDR2: SGDLS and YYNGEE. The CDR3 spells CASSVGVGFNIQYF. DNA of the CDR3: TGTGCCAGCAGCGTAGGGGTGGGGTTCAACATTCAGTACTTC.

The gene calls are TRBV28 and TRBJ2-3; 10 bases align to TRBD1. V lost 4 bases to trimming and J lost 3 bases; unmatched junction nucleotides: 4. Germline assignment: CDR1 MDHEN and CDR2 SYDVKM. The CDR3 is 15 residues long. The CDR3 is CASSSPGQGTDTQYF. CDR3 DNA: TGTGCCAGCAGTTCGCCGGGACAGGGGACAGATACGCAGTATTTT. Based on the CDR3 plus reference TRBV28 and TRBJ2-3, the full variable domain is DVKVTQSSRYLVKRTGEKVFLECVQDMDHENMFWYRQDPGLGLRLIYFSYDVKMKEKGDIPEGYSVSREKKERFSLILESASTNQTSMYLCASSSPGQGTDTQYFGPGTRLTVL.

V usage is TRBV5-1 and J usage is TRBJ1-2; 8 positions match TRBD1. CDR3 length equals 12 residues. Germline trimming cut 3 bases from V and 6 bases from J; bases unmatched to any gene: 1. Per germline, CDR1 SGHRS and CDR2 YFSETQ. The CDR3 sequence is CASSWTGNGYTF. CDR3 bases: TGCGCCAGCAGCTGGACAGGGAATGGCTACACCTTC. Supplemented by reference TRBV5-1 and TRBJ1-2, the full variable domain reads KAGVTQTPRYLIKTRGQQVTLSCSPISGHRSVSWYQQTPGQGLQFLFEYFSETQRNKGNFPGRFSGRQFSNSRSEMNVSTLELGDSALYLCASSWTGNGYTFGSGTRLTVV.

CDR3 coding DNA: TGTGCCAGCAGTTTAGGGGTCGGCACTGAAGCTTTCTTT. Its protein is CASSLGVGTEAFF. This chain uses TRBV27 with TRBJ1-1, with D unresolved. The V and J ends lost 2 bases and 4 bases respectively, with 8 bases between them. Looked up from germline, CDR1 is MNHEY and CDR2 is SMNVEV (reference sequence). The CDR3 is made up of 13 amino acids.

The rearrangement joins TRBV18 to TRBJ2-7; the D call may be TRBD1 or TRBD2 (5 bases each). CDR1 is KGHSH and CDR2 is LQKENI in the germline V gene. The CDR3 totals 12 residues. V lost 4 bases and J lost 2, with 6 bases in between. CDR3: CASSRDAYEQYF. CDR3 nucleotide sequence: TGTGCCAGCTCACGGGACGCCTACGAGCAGTACTTC.

The chain couples TRBV6-1 to TRBJ1-2; D gene unclear. Per germline, CDR1 MNHNS and CDR2 SASEGT. V lost 1 base and J lost 0, with 12 bases in between. This CDR3 is 16 amino acids long. The CDR3 DNA reads TGTGCCAGCAGTGAAGGTCTACTCTTTACTAACTATGGCTACACCTTC. Translation gives CASSEGLLFTNYGYTF.

This clone has only one observation. This chain uses TRBV9 with TRBJ1-3, with D possibly TRBD1 on 6 matching bases. Germline CDR1 is SGDLS and CDR2 is YYNGEE. Trimming removed 0 bases from V and 8 bases from J, with 15 bases in between. The CDR3 runs 15 residues. The CDR3 region has the DNA TGTGCCAGCAGCGTAGATCGGGGGGCATATGACACCATATATTTT. Translating gives CASSVDRGAYDTIYF.

This chain connects TRBV19 to TRBJ1-5; no firm D call. Trimming stripped 1 base from V and 1 base from J, with 8 bases between. The germline gives CDR1 LNHDA, CDR2 SQIVND (reference sequence). This CDR3 region has 15 residues. The CDR3 DNA reads TGTGCCAGTAGTATAGGCCGACAAAGCAATCAGCCCCAGCATTTT. It encodes CASSIGRQSNQPQHF.